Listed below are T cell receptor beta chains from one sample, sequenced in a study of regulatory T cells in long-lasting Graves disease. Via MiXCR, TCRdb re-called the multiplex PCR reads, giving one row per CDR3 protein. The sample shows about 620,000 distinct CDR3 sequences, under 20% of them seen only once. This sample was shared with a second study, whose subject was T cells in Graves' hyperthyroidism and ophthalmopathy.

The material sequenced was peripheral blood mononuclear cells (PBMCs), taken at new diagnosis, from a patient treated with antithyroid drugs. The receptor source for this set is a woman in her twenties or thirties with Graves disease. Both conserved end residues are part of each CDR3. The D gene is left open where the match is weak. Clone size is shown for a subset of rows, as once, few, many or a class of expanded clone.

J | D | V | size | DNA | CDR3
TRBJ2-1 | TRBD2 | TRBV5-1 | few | TGCGCCAGCAGCTTTGGCGGGAGGGCCGGCAATGAGCAGTTCTTC | CASSFGGRAGNEQFF
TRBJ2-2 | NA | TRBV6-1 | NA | TGTGCCAGCAGTCCCCGTGGAAAGGACACCGGGGAGCTGCTTTTT | CASSPRGKDTGELLF
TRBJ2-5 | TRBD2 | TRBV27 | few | TGTGCCAGCAGTTCGTCCCTTTGGGCGGGAGAAGGGGAGACCCAGTACTTC | CASSSSLWAGEGETQYF
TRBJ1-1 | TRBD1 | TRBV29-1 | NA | TGCAGCGTAGGAGGAGGGACAGTATTGAACACTGAAGCTTTCTTT | CSVGGGTVLNTEAFF
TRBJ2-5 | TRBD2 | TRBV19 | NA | TGTGCCAGTAGTCTTAGCGGGAGGGCCGGGGAGACCCAGTACTTC | CASSLSGRAGETQYF
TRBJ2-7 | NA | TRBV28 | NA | TGTGCCAGCACTACTTTGGAAAGGAACGAGCAGTACTTC | CASTTLERNEQYF
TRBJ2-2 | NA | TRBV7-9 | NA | TGTACCAGCAGCCTTAGCGGAGCGAACACCGGGGAGCTGTTTTTT | CTSSLSGANTGELFF
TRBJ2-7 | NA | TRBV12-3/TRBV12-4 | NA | TGTGCCAGCAGTCCCAAGGGGGGGGTCGAGCAGTACTTC | CASSPKGGVEQYF
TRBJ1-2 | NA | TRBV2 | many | TGTGCCAGCGGTTCGGGAGGAATTGGCTACACCTTC | CASGSGGIGYTF
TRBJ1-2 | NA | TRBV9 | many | TGTGCCAGCAGCGTAACCCAGCCAGATGGCTACACCTTC | CASSVTQPDGYTF
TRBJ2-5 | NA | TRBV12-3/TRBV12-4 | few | TGTGCCAGCAGGCAGTCCGGGGAGACCCAGTACTTC | CASRQSGETQYF
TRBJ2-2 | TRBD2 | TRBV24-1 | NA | TGTGCCACCAGTGGTGCTAGCGGGAGGAAGAACACCGGGGAGCTGTTTTTT | CATSGASGRKNTGELFF
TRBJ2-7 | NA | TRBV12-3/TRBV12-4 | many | TGTGCCAGCAGTCTGAAGGGGTTAAACGAGCAGTACTTC | CASSLKGLNEQYF
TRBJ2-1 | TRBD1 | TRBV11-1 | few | TGTGCCAGCAGCTTATCGACAGGGGGCCTTCCCTACAATGAGCAGTTCTTC | CASSLSTGGLPYNEQFF
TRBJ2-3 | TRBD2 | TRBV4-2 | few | TGTGCCAGCAGCCAAGGACCTAGCGGGGGTTTGGATACGCAGTATTTT | CASSQGPSGGLDTQYF
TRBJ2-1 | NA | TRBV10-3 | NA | TGTGCCATCAGTGAGTTAGGCCTTGGTCCGTTCTTC | CAISELGLGPFF
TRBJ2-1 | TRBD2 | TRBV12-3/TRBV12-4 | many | TGTGCCAGCAGTTTGGGGCTAGCGGGCAATGAGCAGTTCTTC | CASSLGLAGNEQFF
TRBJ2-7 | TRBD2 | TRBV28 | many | TGTGCCAGCAGTTACGGCGGGAGAGAGCTCTACGAGCAGTACTTC | CASSYGGRELYEQYF
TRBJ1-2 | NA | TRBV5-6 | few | TGTGCCAGCAGCTTGCTATCCTCGGCTGGCTACACCTTC | CASSLLSSAGYTF
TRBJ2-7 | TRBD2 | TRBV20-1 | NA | TGCAGTGCTAGGCCCCGGACTAGCGGGAGCTTAACCTACGAGCAGTACTTC | CSARPRTSGSLTYEQYF
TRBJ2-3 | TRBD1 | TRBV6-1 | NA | TGTGCCAGCACTGGACAGGTGGCAGATACGCAGTATTTT | CASTGQVADTQYF
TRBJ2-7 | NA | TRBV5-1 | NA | TGCGCCAGCAGCTTGGCAGGGTTCTACGAGCAGTACTTC | CASSLAGFYEQYF
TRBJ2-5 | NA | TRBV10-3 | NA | TGTGCCATCAGTGAGTCAGCGGGCCAAGAGACCCAGTACTTC | CAISESAGQETQYF
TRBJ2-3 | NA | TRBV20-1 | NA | TGCAGTGCTAGAGAACGGGTAGCGTGGGTCACAGATACGCAGTATTTT | CSARERVAWVTDTQYF
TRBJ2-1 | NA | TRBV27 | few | TGTGCCAGCAGTTGGGGGTGGTCCTACAATGAGCAGTTCTTC | CASSWGWSYNEQFF
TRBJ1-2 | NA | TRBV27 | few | TGTGCCAGCAGGACGGGGAACTACTATGGCTACACCTTC | CASRTGNYYGYTF